This T cell receptor beta chain was recovered during a study of OX40 agonist ivuxolimab in advanced cancers. As for the study more broadly: Ivuxolimab, which targeted the costimulatory receptor OX40 (CD134), was an agonistic, fully human IgG2 monoclonal antibody. Intravenous ivuxolimab was administered to patients every 2 weeks at six dose levels: 0.01, 0.1, 0.3, 1.5, 3 and 10 mg/kg. Among the approximately 54 dose-escalation patients, roughly 20 had hepatocellular carcinoma, 15 or so melanoma, 9 renal cell carcinoma and 9 head and neck cancer. The dose-escalation cohort was 80% to 90% male with a mean age of approximately 60 years, ranging from roughly 20 to 80. Patients were allowed to have had prior anti-PD-1, anti-PD-L1 or anti-CTLA-4 therapy, and 40% of the dose-escalation patients had previously received checkpoint inhibitors. Partial responses occurred in three dose-escalation patients: two with cutaneous melanoma and one with hepatocellular carcinoma. Peripheral TCRbeta sequencing aimed to test whether ivuxolimab altered TCR sequence diversity and caused clonal T-cell expansion. The monotherapy dose-escalation portion (N of about 57 patients) of the phase I ivuxolimab trial is reported in the paper.

As for this clone: No cognate antigen has been identified for it. No much larger clonotype is one base removed from it; base qualities were not supplied.

Genomic DNA was extracted from sorted cells for sequencing of the TCRbeta CDR3 region. TCRbeta CDR3 regions were sequenced using the immunoSEQ Assay. TCRdb carries this immuneACCESS record with in-frame sequences only. Its versions omit some clonotypes, under half of them owing to an unresolved V gene in the studies checked, with the rest unexplained. For this sample the table gives around 66,000 clones, of which roughly nine tenths were detected only once. The top ten clones comprise about 2% of the sample. CDR1 and CDR2, per the germline V gene (reference sequence), are MNHNY and SVGAGI. Including the terminal cysteine and phenylalanine, the CDR3 comprises 14 residues. The CDR3 DNA has 42 bases and is translated from base 1. Germline trimming amounts to 4 bases on V and 5 bases on J, with 5 as the count of junction bases outside the gene matches. The study at large found these results: Low levels of normalized T-cell clonal expansion were also seen in some patients who did not respond. At doses of 0.1 to 3.0 mg/kg, clonal expansion of both CD4+ and CD8+ T cells in blood was seen between baseline and week 6. The antigen specificity of the peripheral T cells that underwent clonal expansion was not determined. On average, CD8+ T cells showed more expanded clones than CD4+ T cells after ivuxolimab. In the 0.1-3.0 mg/kg groups, partial responders had among the lowest normalized peripheral clonal expansion, particularly in CD8+ T cells.

Patients with autoimmune disease history or receiving systemic immunosuppression were excluded from the trial. Peripheral blood for TCR sequencing was collected from all dose cohorts at baseline, on cycle 4 day 1, and on cycle 7 day 1. Samples were obtained from an open-label, multicenter, first-in-human phase I dose-escalation trial of ivuxolimab. Adults with locally advanced or metastatic melanoma, renal cell, hepatocellular, or head and neck squamous cell carcinoma were enrolled in the trial. Before TCR sequencing, CD4+ and CD8+ T cells were separately sorted from peripheral blood. The TCR was taken from an adult with an advanced solid tumor such as melanoma, head and neck, liver or kidney cancer. The specimen comprised CD4+ or CD8+ T cells sorted from blood, sampled in a trial of the OX40 agonist ivuxolimab. The chain employs TRBV6-6 and TRBJ1-1; TRBD1 lines up with 9 middle nucleotides. Here the CDR3 is given as CASSSQGARTEAFF. The DNA is TGTGCCAGCAGTTCACAGGGGGCGCGAACTGAAGCTTTCTTT.